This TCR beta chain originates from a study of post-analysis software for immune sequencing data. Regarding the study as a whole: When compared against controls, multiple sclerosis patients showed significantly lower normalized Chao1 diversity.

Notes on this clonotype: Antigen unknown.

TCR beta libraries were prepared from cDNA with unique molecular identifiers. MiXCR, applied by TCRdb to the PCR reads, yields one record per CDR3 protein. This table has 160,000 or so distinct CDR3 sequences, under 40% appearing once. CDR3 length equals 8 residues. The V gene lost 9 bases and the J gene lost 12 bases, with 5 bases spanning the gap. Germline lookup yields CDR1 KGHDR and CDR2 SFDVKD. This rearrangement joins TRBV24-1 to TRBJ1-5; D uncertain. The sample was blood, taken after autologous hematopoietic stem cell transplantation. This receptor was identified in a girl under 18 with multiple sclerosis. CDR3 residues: CATQHQHF. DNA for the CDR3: TGTGCCACCCAACACCAGCATTTT.